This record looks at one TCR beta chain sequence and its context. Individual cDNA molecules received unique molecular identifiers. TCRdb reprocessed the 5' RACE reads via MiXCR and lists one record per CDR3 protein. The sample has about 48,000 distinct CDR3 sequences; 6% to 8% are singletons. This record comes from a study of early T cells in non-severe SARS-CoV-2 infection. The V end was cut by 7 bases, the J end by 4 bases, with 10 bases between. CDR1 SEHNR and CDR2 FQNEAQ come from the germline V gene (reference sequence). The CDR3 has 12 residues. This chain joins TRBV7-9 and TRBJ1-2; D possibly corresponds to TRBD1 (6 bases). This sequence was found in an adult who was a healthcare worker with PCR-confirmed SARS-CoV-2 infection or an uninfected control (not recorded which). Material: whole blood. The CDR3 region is CASTGGGYGYTF. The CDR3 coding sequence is TGTGCCAGCACGGGGGGCGGCTATGGCTACACCTTC.